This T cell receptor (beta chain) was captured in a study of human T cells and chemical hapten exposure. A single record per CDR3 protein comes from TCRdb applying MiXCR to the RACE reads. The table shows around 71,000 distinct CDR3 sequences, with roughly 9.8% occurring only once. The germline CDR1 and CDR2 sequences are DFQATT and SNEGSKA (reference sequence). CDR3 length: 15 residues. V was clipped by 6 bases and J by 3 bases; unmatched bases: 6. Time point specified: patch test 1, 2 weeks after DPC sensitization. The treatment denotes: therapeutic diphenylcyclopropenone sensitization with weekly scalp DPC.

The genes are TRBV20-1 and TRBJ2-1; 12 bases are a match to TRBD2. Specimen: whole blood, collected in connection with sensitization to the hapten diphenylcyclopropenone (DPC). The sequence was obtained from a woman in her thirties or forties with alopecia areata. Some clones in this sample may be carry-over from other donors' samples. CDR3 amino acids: CSATPSGGDYNEQFF. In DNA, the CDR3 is TGCAGTGCCACCCCTAGCGGGGGGGACTACAATGAGCAGTTCTTC.